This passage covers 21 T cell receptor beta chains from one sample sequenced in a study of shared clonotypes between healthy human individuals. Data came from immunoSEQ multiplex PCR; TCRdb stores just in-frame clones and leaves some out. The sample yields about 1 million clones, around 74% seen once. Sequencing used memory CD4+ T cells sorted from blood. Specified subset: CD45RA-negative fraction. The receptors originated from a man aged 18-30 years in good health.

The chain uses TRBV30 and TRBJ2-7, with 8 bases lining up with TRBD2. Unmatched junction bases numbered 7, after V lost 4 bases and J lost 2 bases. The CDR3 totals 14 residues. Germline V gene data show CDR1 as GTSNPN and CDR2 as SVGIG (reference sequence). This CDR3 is CAWMLSGSTYEQYF. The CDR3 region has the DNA TGTGCCTGGATGCTGAGCGGGAGCACCTACGAGCAGTACTTC.

The CDR3 DNA reads as TGTGCCAGCAGCCTAACGGGGGGAGAGAGGGAGACCCAGTACTTC. Protein: CASSLTGGERETQYF. The genes are TRBV7-9 and TRBJ2-5, with 7 bases aligning to TRBD2. V lost 5 bases and J lost 5; bases outside the gene matches: 11. The CDR3 has 15 amino acids. Germline assignment: CDR1 SEHNR and CDR2 FQNEAQ (reference sequence).

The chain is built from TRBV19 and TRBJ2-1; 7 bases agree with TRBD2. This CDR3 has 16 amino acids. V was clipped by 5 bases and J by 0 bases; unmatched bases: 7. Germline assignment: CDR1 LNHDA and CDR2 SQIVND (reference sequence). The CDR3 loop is CASSLRRGSSYNEQFF. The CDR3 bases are TGTGCCAGTAGTCTCCGGCGGGGGAGCTCCTACAATGAGCAGTTCTTC.

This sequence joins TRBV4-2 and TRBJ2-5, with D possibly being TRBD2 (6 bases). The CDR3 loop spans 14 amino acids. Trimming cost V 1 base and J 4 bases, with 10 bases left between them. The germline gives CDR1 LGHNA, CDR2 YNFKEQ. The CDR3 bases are TGTGCCAGCAGCCAAGCAGGAGGGATAGAGACCCAGTACTTC. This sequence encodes CASSQAGGIETQYF.

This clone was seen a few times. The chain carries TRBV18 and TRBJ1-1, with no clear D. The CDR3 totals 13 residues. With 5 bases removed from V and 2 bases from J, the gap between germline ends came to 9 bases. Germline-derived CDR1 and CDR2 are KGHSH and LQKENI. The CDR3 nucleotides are TGTGCCAGCTCAACCAACAGTAACACTGAAGCTTTCTTT. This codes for CASSTNSNTEAFF.

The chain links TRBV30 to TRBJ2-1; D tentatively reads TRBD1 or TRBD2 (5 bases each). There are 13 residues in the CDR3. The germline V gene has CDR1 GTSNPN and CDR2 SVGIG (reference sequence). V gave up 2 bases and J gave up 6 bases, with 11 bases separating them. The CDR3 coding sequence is TGTGCCTGGAGTCGAGGGGCGGCCAATGAGCAGTTCTTC. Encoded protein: CAWSRGAANEQFF.

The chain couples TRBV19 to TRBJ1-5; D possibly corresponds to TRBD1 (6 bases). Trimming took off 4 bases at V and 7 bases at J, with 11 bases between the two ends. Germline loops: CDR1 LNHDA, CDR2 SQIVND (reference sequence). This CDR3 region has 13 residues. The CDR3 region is CASSTGVRQPQHF. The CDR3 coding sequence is TGTGCCAGTAGTACAGGGGTTAGGCAGCCCCAGCATTTT.

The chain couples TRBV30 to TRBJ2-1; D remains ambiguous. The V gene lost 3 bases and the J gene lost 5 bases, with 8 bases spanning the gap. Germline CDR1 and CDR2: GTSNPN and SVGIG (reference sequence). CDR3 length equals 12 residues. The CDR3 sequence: CAWRLINNEQFF. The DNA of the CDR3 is TGTGCCTGGAGACTGATAAACAATGAGCAGTTCTTC.

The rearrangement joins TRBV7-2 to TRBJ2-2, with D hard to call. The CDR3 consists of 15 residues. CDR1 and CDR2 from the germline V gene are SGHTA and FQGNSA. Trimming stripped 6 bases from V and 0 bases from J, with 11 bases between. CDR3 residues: CASSYRRTNTGELFF. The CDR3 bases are TGTGCCAGCAGTTATCGGCGGACGAACACCGGGGAGCTGTTTTTT.

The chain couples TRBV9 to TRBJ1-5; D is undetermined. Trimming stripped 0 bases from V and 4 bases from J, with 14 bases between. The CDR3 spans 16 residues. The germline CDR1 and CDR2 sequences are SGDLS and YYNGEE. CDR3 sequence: CASSVATDLGNQPQHF. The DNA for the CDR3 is TGTGCCAGCAGCGTAGCAACAGACCTGGGAAATCAGCCCCAGCATTTT.

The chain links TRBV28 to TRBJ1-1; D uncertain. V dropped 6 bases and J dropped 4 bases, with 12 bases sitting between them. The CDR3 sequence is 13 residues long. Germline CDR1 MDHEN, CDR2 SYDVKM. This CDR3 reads CASSRGGSTEAFF. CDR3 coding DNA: TGTGCCAGCAGCCGGGGAGGATCCACTGAAGCTTTCTTT.

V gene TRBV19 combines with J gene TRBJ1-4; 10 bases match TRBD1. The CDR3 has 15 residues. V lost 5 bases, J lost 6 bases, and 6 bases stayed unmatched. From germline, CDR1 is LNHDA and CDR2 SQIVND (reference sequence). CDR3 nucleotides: TGTGCCAGTAGTTTTCTCGGGACAGGGGATGAAAAACTGTTTTTT. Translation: CASSFLGTGDEKLFF.

The CDR3 spells CAISEGRGASPLHF. The CDR3 DNA follows: TGTGCCATCAGTGAGGGCAGGGGTGCTTCACCCCTCCACTTT. The rearrangement uses TRBV10-3 and TRBJ1-6, with D tentatively TRBD1 (6 bases). The germline gives CDR1 ENHRY, CDR2 SYGVKD. The length of the CDR3 is 14 residues. Between the trimmed V and J ends, which lost 2 bases and 9 bases, there was a span of 11 bases.

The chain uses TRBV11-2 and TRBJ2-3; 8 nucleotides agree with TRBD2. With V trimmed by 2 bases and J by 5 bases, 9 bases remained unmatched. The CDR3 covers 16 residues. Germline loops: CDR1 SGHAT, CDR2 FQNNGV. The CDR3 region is CASSLRLAGPKDTQYF. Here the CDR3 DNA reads TGTGCCAGCAGCTTACGGCTAGCGGGTCCTAAAGATACGCAGTATTTT.

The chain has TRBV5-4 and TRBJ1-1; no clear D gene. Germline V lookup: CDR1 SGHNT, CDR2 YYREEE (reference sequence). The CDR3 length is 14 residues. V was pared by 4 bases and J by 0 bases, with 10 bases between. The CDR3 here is CASSLTHMNTEAFF. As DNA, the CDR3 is TGTGCCAGCAGCCTCACCCACATGAACACTGAAGCTTTCTTT.

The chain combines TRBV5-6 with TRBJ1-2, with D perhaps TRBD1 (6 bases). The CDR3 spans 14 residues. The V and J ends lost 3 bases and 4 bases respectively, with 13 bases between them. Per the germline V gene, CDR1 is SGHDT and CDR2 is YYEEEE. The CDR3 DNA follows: TGTGCCAGCAGCTGGGACACCGACCTCTATGGCTACACCTTC. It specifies CASSWDTDLYGYTF.

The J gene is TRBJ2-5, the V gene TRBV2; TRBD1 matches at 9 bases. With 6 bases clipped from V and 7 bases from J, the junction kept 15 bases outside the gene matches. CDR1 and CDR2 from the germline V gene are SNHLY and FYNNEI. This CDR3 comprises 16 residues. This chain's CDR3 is CASSSGIKTGGGTQYF. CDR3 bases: TGTGCCAGCAGCAGTGGGATAAAGACAGGGGGGGGGACCCAGTACTTC.

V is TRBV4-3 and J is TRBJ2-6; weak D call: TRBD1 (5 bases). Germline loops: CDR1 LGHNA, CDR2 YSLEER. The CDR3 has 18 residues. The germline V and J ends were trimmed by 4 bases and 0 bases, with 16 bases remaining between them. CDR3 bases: TGCGCCAGCAGCCGAAAGTCCCAGGGCCTCTCTGGGGCCAACGTCCTGACTTTC. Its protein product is CASSRKSQGLSGANVLTF.

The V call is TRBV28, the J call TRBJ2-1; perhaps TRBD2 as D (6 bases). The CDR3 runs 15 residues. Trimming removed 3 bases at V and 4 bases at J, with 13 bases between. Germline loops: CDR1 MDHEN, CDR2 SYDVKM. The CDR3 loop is CASSLAGPGYNEQFF. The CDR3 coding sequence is TGTGCCAGCAGTTTGGCGGGGCCGGGTTACAATGAGCAGTTCTTC.

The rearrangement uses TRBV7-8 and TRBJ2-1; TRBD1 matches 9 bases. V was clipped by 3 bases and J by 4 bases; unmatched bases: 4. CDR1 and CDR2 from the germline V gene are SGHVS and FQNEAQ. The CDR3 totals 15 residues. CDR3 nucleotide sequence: TGTGCCAGCAGCTTCGGGACAGGGAATTACAATGAGCAGTTCTTC. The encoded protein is CASSFGTGNYNEQFF.

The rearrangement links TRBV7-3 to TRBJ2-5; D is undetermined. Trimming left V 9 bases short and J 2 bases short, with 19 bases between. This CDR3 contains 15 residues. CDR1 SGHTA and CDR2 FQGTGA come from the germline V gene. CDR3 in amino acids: CASRARPDPQETQYF. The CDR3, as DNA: TGTGCCAGTCGTGCGAGACCTGACCCTCAAGAGACCCAGTACTTC.